Listed below are T cell receptor beta chains from one sample, sequenced in a study of T cell repertoires in cytomegalovirus infection. TCRdb processed the reads anew with MiXCR; each CDR3 protein has one entry. The data show tens of thousands of distinct CDR3 sequences, 20% to 25% seen once. What these receptors recognize is not known. The sample taken for sequencing was PBMCs, sequenced either directly or after in vitro stimulation (not recorded which). The receptor set was obtained from a human donor in good health (CMV status not recorded). Some clones in this sample may be carry-over from other donors' samples. Both conserved end residues are part of each CDR3. The D gene is left open where the match is weak. For some rows the clone size is stated as once, few or many, or as a class when expanded; others skip it.

>-|many|TRBJ2-1|TRBV7-9
CASSLAGREIPNEQFF
TGTGCCAGCAGCTTAGCGGGAAGGGAAATCCCAAATGAGCAGTTCTTC
>TRBD1|-|TRBJ1-1|TRBV20-1
CSAFGTVNTEAFF
TGCAGTGCTTTCGGGACAGTGAACACTGAAGCTTTCTTT
>-|once|TRBJ2-3|TRBV28
CASSLSGSTDTQYF
TGTGCCAGCAGTTTGAGCGGTAGCACAGATACGCAGTATTTT
>-|many|TRBJ2-7|TRBV7-2
CASSWTPWGYEQYF
TGTGCCAGCAGCTGGACACCCTGGGGCTACGAGCAGTACTTC
>TRBD2|few|TRBJ2-1|TRBV20-1
CSANQLAGGGNEQFF
TGCAGTGCTAACCAACTAGCGGGAGGGGGCAATGAGCAGTTCTTC
>-|-|TRBJ1-1|TRBV3-1
CASSQFPVGTEAFF
TGTGCCAGCAGCCAATTCCCGGTGGGCACTGAAGCTTTCTTT
>-|few|TRBJ2-1|TRBV29-1
CSARGRLPYNEQFF
TGCAGCGCCCGAGGACGGTTACCCTACAATGAGCAGTTCTTC
>-|many|TRBJ2-4|TRBV7-2
CASSLSGQNIQYF
TGTGCCAGCAGCCTTAGTGGACAAAACATTCAGTACTTC
>-|-|TRBJ2-7|TRBV6-6
CASSQLGGEQYF
TGTGCCAGCAGCCAGTTGGGGGGCGAGCAGTACTTC
>TRBD1|many|TRBJ2-7|TRBV6-2/TRBV6-3
CASSSTGGYEQYF
TGTGCCAGCAGTTCTACAGGGGGCTACGAGCAGTACTTC
>TRBD2|-|TRBJ2-3|TRBV11-2
CASRPSGSPDTQYF
TGTGCCAGCAGACCTAGCGGGAGCCCAGATACGCAGTATTTT
>-|few|TRBJ1-1|TRBV5-6
CASSLGLGNTEAFF
TGTGCCAGCAGCTTGGGTCTGGGGAACACTGAAGCTTTCTTT
>TRBD1|many|TRBJ1-6|TRBV6-6
CASSYDGFNRGSNSPLHF
TGTGCCAGCAGTTACGACGGCTTTAACAGGGGATCCAATTCACCCCTCCACTTT
>-|many|TRBJ2-5|TRBV7-2
CASSLSVGHYQETQYF
TGTGCCAGCAGCTTATCCGTGGGGCACTACCAAGAGACCCAGTACTTC
>TRBD2|-|TRBJ2-1|TRBV2
CASSESGSVNEQFF
TGTGCCAGCAGCGAGAGCGGGAGTGTTAATGAGCAGTTCTTC
>-|few|TRBJ2-7|TRBV20-1
CSARYPIGQIYEQYF
TGCAGTGCTAGATATCCCATCGGACAAATCTACGAGCAGTACTTC
>-|many|TRBJ2-7|TRBV7-9
CASSPRGVPYEQYF
TGTGCCAGCAGCCCCCGAGGGGTGCCCTACGAGCAGTACTTC
>-|few|TRBJ2-3|TRBV7-2
CASSLFGGDTQYF
TGTGCCAGCAGCTTATTTGGGGGGGATACGCAGTATTTT
>TRBD1|many|TRBJ2-7|TRBV7-2
CASSLAGQYYEQYF
TGTGCCAGCAGCTTAGCGGGACAGTACTACGAGCAGTACTTC
>-|many|TRBJ1-3|TRBV7-2
CASSLVYGGENTIYF
TGTGCCAGCAGCTTAGTGTACGGGGGCGAAAACACCATATATTTT
>TRBD1|-|TRBJ2-4|TRBV20-1
CSAATGDAKNIQYF
TGCAGTGCCGCGACAGGGGATGCCAAAAACATTCAGTACTTC
>-|-|TRBJ2-7|TRBV5-6
CASSWDGSYEQYF
TGTGCCAGCAGCTGGGACGGATCCTACGAGCAGTACTTC
>-|-|TRBJ1-1|TRBV28
CASSLSRTEAFF
TGTGCCAGCAGCCTCAGCCGCACTGAAGCTTTCTTT
>TRBD2|-|TRBJ2-7|TRBV6-1
CASSELAGVTYEQYF
TGTGCCAGCAGTGAGCTAGCGGGAGTTACCTACGAGCAGTACTTC
>TRBD2|-|TRBJ2-1|TRBV10-3
CAISEWSSGYNEQFF
TGTGCCATCAGTGAATGGTCTAGCGGATACAATGAGCAGTTCTTC
>TRBD1|many|TRBJ2-5|TRBV2
CASHRDRYQETQYF
TGTGCCAGCCACCGGGACAGGTACCAAGAGACCCAGTACTTC
>-|few|TRBJ1-5|TRBV28
CASSSPAGGNQPQHF
TGTGCCAGCAGTTCCCCCGCTGGAGGCAATCAGCCCCAGCATTTT
>TRBD2|many|TRBJ2-1|TRBV7-2
CASSLAGGTFPFNEQFF
TGTGCCAGCAGCTTAGCGGGAGGGACTTTTCCATTCAATGAGCAGTTCTTC
>TRBD1|-|TRBJ1-2|TRBV7-8
CASSLVGQGYGYTF
TGTGCCAGCAGCTTAGTGGGACAGGGCTATGGCTACACCTTC
>TRBD1|few|TRBJ1-4|TRBV27
CASRLTGGDEKLFF
TGTGCCAGCAGGCTCACAGGGGGGGATGAAAAACTGTTTTTT
>TRBD2|many|TRBJ2-7|TRBV7-9
CASSPDPGTSGEEEQYF
TGTGCCAGCAGCCCAGATCCCGGGACTAGCGGTGAAGAGGAGCAGTACTTC
>-|-|TRBJ2-7|TRBV5-1
CASSSNLISYEQYF
TGCGCCAGCAGCTCTAATCTTATCTCCTACGAGCAGTACTTC
>TRBD1|-|TRBJ1-2|TRBV20-1
CSARESGQMAGYTF
TGCAGTGCTAGGGAATCGGGACAGATGGCTGGCTACACCTTC
>TRBD1|-|TRBJ2-4|TRBV11-2
CASTRGPNIQYF
TGTGCCAGCACCAGGGGGCCAAACATTCAGTACTTC
>TRBD2|once|TRBJ2-7|TRBV5-4
CPSSLGVAGASYEQYF
TGTCCCAGCAGCTTGGGGGTAGCGGGAGCCTCCTACGAGCAGTACTTC
>-|-|TRBJ2-7|TRBV6-5
CASSSPGGEQYF
TGTGCCAGCAGTTCTCCAGGCGGGGAGCAGTACTTC
>TRBD2|-|TRBJ2-1|TRBV19
CASSARLAVYNEQFF
TGTGCCAGTAGTGCCAGACTAGCGGTCTACAATGAGCAGTTCTTC
>TRBD2|few|TRBJ2-1|TRBV11-2
CASSHLAGGKDEQFF
TGTGCCAGCAGCCATCTAGCGGGAGGGAAGGATGAGCAGTTCTTC
>-|many|TRBJ2-2|TRBV7-2
CASSPSGTRNTGELFF
TGTGCCAGCAGCCCATCCGGGACCCGAAACACCGGGGAGCTGTTTTTT
>-|few|TRBJ1-2|TRBV5-6
CASSYGATGVVNGYTF
TGTGCCAGCAGCTATGGTGCGACGGGTGTCGTTAATGGCTACACCTTC
>-|-|TRBJ1-1|TRBV29-1
CSVERGMNTEAFF
TGCAGCGTTGAAAGGGGCATGAACACTGAAGCTTTCTTT
>-|many|TRBJ1-2|TRBV12-3/TRBV12-4
CASSLRTYGYTF
TGTGCCAGCAGTTTAAGGACATATGGCTACACCTTC
>TRBD2|few|TRBJ2-5|TRBV19
CASKGLAETQYF
TGTGCCAGTAAGGGACTAGCAGAGACCCAGTACTTC
>-|-|TRBJ2-7|TRBV27
CASSLSMDWRAYEQYF
TGTGCCAGCAGTTTATCGATGGACTGGAGGGCCTACGAGCAGTACTTC
>TRBD1|-|TRBJ2-7|TRBV2
CASSDRGFSYEQYF
TGTGCCAGCAGTGACAGGGGGTTCTCCTACGAGCAGTACTTC
>-|-|TRBJ2-2|TRBV19
CASIKPGVSGGLFF
TGTGCCAGTATCAAACCGGGGGTTTCCGGGGGGCTGTTTTTT
>-|medium-sized|TRBJ2-7|TRBV6-2/TRBV6-3
CASSYGGGPYEQYF
TGTGCCAGCAGTTACGGTGGCGGTCCCTACGAGCAGTACTTC
>-|many|TRBJ1-6|TRBV7-9
CASSSHEREGQGSPLHF
TGTGCCAGCAGCTCCCATGAGAGGGAGGGTCAAGGTTCACCCCTCCACTTT
>TRBD1|-|TRBJ2-1|TRBV20-1
CSARTGGGKSNNEQFF
TGCAGTGCCCGCACAGGGGGCGGTAAATCTAACAATGAGCAGTTCTTC
>-|-|TRBJ2-3|TRBV5-4
CASSSGIRLSQYF
TGTGCCAGCAGCTCTGGGATTAGGCTCTCGCAGTATTTT
>-|-|TRBJ2-1|TRBV19
CASHKPGNYNEQFF
TGTGCCAGTCACAAGCCAGGGAACTACAATGAGCAGTTCTTC